The rows below give T cell receptor beta chains drawn from one sample of a study of blood T cell repertoires in COVID-19. Profiled with immunoSEQ multiplex PCR; TCRdb holds only in-frame clones, not every one. The sample consists of a few hundred thousand clones, less than 85% of them appearing once. Sequenced sample: peripheral blood. The source of these receptors is a woman under 30 with acute or convalescent COVID-19. CDR3s include the opening cysteine and the closing phenylalanine or tryptophan. Fields, in order: CDR3 protein, CDR3 DNA, V gene, D gene, J gene, clone size. A D gene is named only where the DNA matches it firmly. Clone size appears in some rows only: once, few, many, or a class for an expanded clone.

cdr3_aa: CASSYSSGQEKLFF
cdr3_nt: TGTGCCAGCAGTTACTCGTCAGGGCAAGAAAAACTGTTTTTT
v_call: TRBV6-5
d_call: .
j_call: TRBJ1-4
clone_size: .

cdr3_aa: CASSEPVEAFF
cdr3_nt: TGTGCCAGCAGTGAACCAGTCGAAGCTTTCTTT
v_call: TRBV6-1
d_call: .
j_call: TRBJ1-1
clone_size: .

cdr3_aa: CASSEGTGGGEQYF
cdr3_nt: TGCGCCAGCAGTGAGGGGACAGGAGGTGGCGAGCAGTACTTC
v_call: TRBV10-1
d_call: TRBD1
j_call: TRBJ2-7
clone_size: few

cdr3_aa: CAWSVVPEAFF
cdr3_nt: TGTGCCTGGAGTGTCGTCCCTGAAGCTTTCTTT
v_call: TRBV30
d_call: .
j_call: TRBJ1-1
clone_size: .

cdr3_aa: CATSEGDRGREQFF
cdr3_nt: TGTGCCACCAGTGAGGGGGACAGGGGGCGGGAGCAGTTCTTC
v_call: TRBV24-1
d_call: TRBD1
j_call: TRBJ2-1
clone_size: few

cdr3_aa: CASSDPLAGGSYNEQFF
cdr3_nt: TGTGCCAGCAGCGACCCCCTCGCGGGGGGGTCCTACAATGAGCAGTTCTTC
v_call: TRBV9
d_call: TRBD2
j_call: TRBJ2-1
clone_size: .

cdr3_aa: CATSRDIGRRGTEAFF
cdr3_nt: TGTGCCACCAGCAGAGATATAGGCAGACGGGGCACTGAAGCTTTCTTT
v_call: TRBV15
d_call: .
j_call: TRBJ1-1
clone_size: .

cdr3_aa: CASSVATGNTGELFF
cdr3_nt: TGTGCCAGCAGCGTAGCTACGGGAAACACCGGGGAGCTGTTTTTT
v_call: TRBV9
d_call: .
j_call: TRBJ2-2
clone_size: .

cdr3_aa: CASSEPPSPYEQYF
cdr3_nt: TGTGCCAGCAGTGAACCCCCGAGCCCCTACGAGCAGTACTTC
v_call: TRBV2
d_call: .
j_call: TRBJ2-7
clone_size: few

cdr3_aa: CASSELREPYGYTF
cdr3_nt: TGTGCCAGCAGTGAATTGAGGGAACCGTATGGCTACACCTTC
v_call: TRBV6-1
d_call: .
j_call: TRBJ1-2
clone_size: .

cdr3_aa: CASSFGDSSYEQYF
cdr3_nt: TGTGCCAGCAGCTTCGGTGACAGCTCCTACGAGCAGTACTTC
v_call: TRBV13
d_call: .
j_call: TRBJ2-7
clone_size: .

cdr3_aa: CASSSGGPANIQYF
cdr3_nt: TGTGCCAGCAGCTCCGGGGGGCCGGCGAACATTCAGTACTTC
v_call: TRBV7-2
d_call: .
j_call: TRBJ2-4
clone_size: .

cdr3_aa: CASSIETGGLGMRNYGYTF
cdr3_nt: TGTGCCAGTAGTATAGAAACTGGAGGGCTCGGGATGCGCAACTATGGCTACACCTTC
v_call: TRBV19
d_call: .
j_call: TRBJ1-2
clone_size: .

cdr3_aa: CASSAAGTREIRQPQHF
cdr3_nt: TGTGCCAGCAGTGCCGCCGGGACCCGGGAGATTCGGCAGCCCCAGCATTTT
v_call: TRBV6-2/TRBV6-3
d_call: .
j_call: TRBJ1-5
clone_size: .

cdr3_aa: CSASRDGQGSYEQYF
cdr3_nt: TGCAGTGCTAGTCGGGATGGACAGGGATCCTACGAGCAGTACTTC
v_call: TRBV20-1
d_call: TRBD1
j_call: TRBJ2-7
clone_size: .

cdr3_aa: CASSSGQGGTDTQYF
cdr3_nt: TGTGCCAGCAGCTCCGGACAGGGAGGAACAGATACGCAGTATTTT
v_call: TRBV7-2
d_call: TRBD1
j_call: TRBJ2-3
clone_size: .

cdr3_aa: CAISVGTGNTEAFF
cdr3_nt: TGTGCCATCAGTGTCGGGACAGGGAACACTGAAGCTTTCTTT
v_call: TRBV10-3
d_call: TRBD1
j_call: TRBJ1-1
clone_size: few

cdr3_aa: CASSFTGGTGELFF
cdr3_nt: TGTGCCAGCAGCTTTACGGGAGGGACCGGGGAGCTGTTTTTT
v_call: TRBV7-8
d_call: TRBD2
j_call: TRBJ2-2
clone_size: .

cdr3_aa: CASRSGGTSEETQYF
cdr3_nt: TGCGCCAGCAGGTCCGGGGGGACTAGTGAAGAGACCCAGTACTTC
v_call: TRBV5-1
d_call: TRBD2
j_call: TRBJ2-5
clone_size: .

cdr3_aa: CSARQIYGYTF
cdr3_nt: TGCAGTGCTAGACAGATCTATGGCTACACCTTC
v_call: TRBV20-1
d_call: .
j_call: TRBJ1-2
clone_size: .

cdr3_aa: CASSARTITGNTIYF
cdr3_nt: TGTGCCAGCAGCGCCAGGACAATTACCGGAAACACCATATATTTT
v_call: TRBV13
d_call: .
j_call: TRBJ1-3
clone_size: .

cdr3_aa: CASSDDRNQPQHF
cdr3_nt: TGTGCCAGCAGCGATGACAGGAATCAGCCCCAGCATTTT
v_call: TRBV12-3/TRBV12-4
d_call: .
j_call: TRBJ1-5
clone_size: few

cdr3_aa: CASTRQGLNTEAFF
cdr3_nt: TGCGCCAGCACCCGACAGGGTTTGAACACTGAAGCTTTCTTT
v_call: TRBV5-1
d_call: TRBD1
j_call: TRBJ1-1
clone_size: .

cdr3_aa: CASRPGGSSEAFF
cdr3_nt: TGTGCCAGCAGACCCGGAGGGAGCTCTGAAGCTTTCTTT
v_call: TRBV3-1/TRBV3-2
d_call: .
j_call: TRBJ1-1
clone_size: .